This TCR beta chain is from a study of CD8 T cells in ankylosing spondylitis (dated by TCRdb to between 2016 and 2019). Study-wide context: The study profiled T cell receptor beta repertoires in healthy donors and ankylosing spondylitis patients to find disease-linked TCR variants. Peripheral blood was sampled, and synovial fluid was additionally collected from ankylosing spondylitis patients. The full study cohort was made up of about 24 ankylosing spondylitis patients and 108 healthy donors.

A note on this clonotype: The clone's antigen remains unknown. Base qualities are not recorded, but no much larger clone differs from it by a single base.

Study-wide findings and limitations: The disease-linked clones were reported as significantly enriched in matched synovial fluid samples from ankylosing spondylitis patients. The disease-linked clones had a CD8+ phenotype and were found at relatively low frequencies in peripheral blood. Some motif variants had previously been reported in the synovial fluid and blood of reactive arthritis patients, which suggests shared mechanisms of disease initiation. A TCR beta motif made up of several highly homologous amino acid variants appeared to be characteristic of blood from ankylosing spondylitis patients.

The listed sequencing device is Illumina HiSeq 2500. TCR beta libraries were prepared by quantitative 5'-RACE with molecular barcodes. The authors' analysis ran thus. A new computational method, built on a probabilistic model of VDJ rearrangement, was used to identify disease-linked TCR variants. TCRdb reanalyzed the raw reads on its own, using fastp at Q25 for trimming and MiXCR for clone calling, and kept in-frame beta chains. CDR3 protein duplicates are merged, each entry listing the most common genes and DNA. The V and J calls come from TCRdb's annotation, not from the publication. Here the sample has just under 350,000 distinct CDR3 sequences; approximately 14% occur a single time. The ten largest clones add up to approximately 0.99% of the sample. V lost 6 bases and J lost 0 bases; the stretch between them is 17 bases long. The CDR3 sequence holds 16 residues, the cysteine and phenylalanine included. Only CDR3 DNA is held: 48 bases, read in frame from base 1.

The receptor's source is a male donor with ankylosing spondylitis or in good health (not recorded which). The sequencing input was blood, either unsorted or a sorted T cell fraction (not recorded which). The chain couples TRBV12-3 or TRBV12-4 to TRBJ2-5; D gene: possibly TRBD2, on 7 matching bases. The CDR3 reads CASRAQGLADQETQYF. In nucleotides, the sequence is TGTGCCAGCAGGGCCCAGGGGCTAGCGGACCAAGAGACCCAGTACTTC.